This T cell receptor beta chain was identified during a study of blood T cell repertoires in COVID-19. Profiled with immunoSEQ multiplex PCR; TCRdb holds only in-frame clones, not every one. Of 150,000 to 200,000 clones in the sample, approximately 80% were seen once. The germline V gene encodes CDR1 LNHDA and CDR2 SQIVND (reference sequence). Trimming cost V 4 bases and J 4 bases, with 5 bases left between them. The CDR3 covers 12 residues. The table lists this clone with a few counts. Participants had their cohort set by participant-reported clinical history. Cohort 3 donors were reported recovered after two negative PCRs, clearance, or symptom resolution.

The rearrangement joins TRBV19 to TRBJ1-5, with D perhaps TRBD1 (5 bases). The sequencing sample was made of PBMCs or T cells enriched from blood (not recorded which). The clonotype comes from a man in his fifties or sixties who had recovered from COVID-19. The CDR3 region has the DNA TGTGCCAGTAGTACAGGGAATCAGCCCCAGCATTTT. It translates to CASSTGNQPQHF.